This T cell receptor (beta chain) was captured by sequencing in a study of T-cell reconstitution after alpha-beta-depleted transplantation in children. V shed 2 bases and J shed 10 bases, with 18 bases lying between them. The CDR3 sequence is 15 residues long. Germline CDR1 is SGHVS and CDR2 is FQNEAQ. This sample's TCRbeta library carried unique molecular identifier barcodes. TCRdb re-analysed the PCR reads in MiXCR, keeping a single row per CDR3 protein. The sample has around 410,000 distinct CDR3 sequences, approximately 10% seen once. The origin of this receptor is a human donor who donated a stem cell graft to a child with acute myeloid leukemia. The sequencing used PBMCs from the stem cell graft donor, collected from the stem cell graft. The genes are TRBV7-8 and TRBJ2-1; D tentatively fits TRBD1 or TRBD2 (7 bases each). The CDR3 bases are TGTGCCAGCAGCTTACGGGGAGGGGGCCGCGGGGAGCAGTTCTTC. Translated, it gives CASSLRGGGRGEQFF.